Following are 15 T cell receptor beta chains from one sample sequenced in a study of T cell responses to AZD1222 COVID-19 vaccine. The table came from immunoSEQ multiplex PCR; TCRdb's copy has only in-frame clones and leaves some out. The table has 150,000 to 200,000 clones, around 91% seen once. The specimen comprised peripheral blood, sampled 28 days after the second AZD1222 dose. The source is an adult who received the AZD1222 COVID-19 vaccine.

The table lists this clone with a few counts. This sequence joins TRBV19 and TRBJ2-3; 9 bases are a match to TRBD2. The V gene end was trimmed by 8 bases and the J gene end by 2 bases; junction bases not matched to a gene: 5. In germline, CDR1 is LNHDA, CDR2 SQIVND (reference sequence). This CDR3 has 14 residues. CDR3 nucleotides: TGTGCCAGTCGCAGCGGGGGGCCCACAGATACGCAGTATTTT. It translates to CASRSGGPTDTQYF.

The chain carries TRBV6-1 and TRBJ1-2, with TRBD1 matching 9 bases. The CDR3 is 15 residues long. V gave up 3 bases and J gave up 4 bases; unmatched junction bases: 6. CDR1 MNHNS and CDR2 SASEGT come from the germline V gene. CDR3 DNA: TGTGCCAGCAGTGACCCGGGACAGGGAGCCTATGGCTACACCTTC. It is translated as CASSDPGQGAYGYTF.

The chain is built from TRBV9 and TRBJ1-1; 9 bases line up with TRBD1. V trimming: 3 bases; J trimming: 5 bases; junction bases outside the gene matches: 5. This CDR3 has 14 residues. Per germline, CDR1 SGDLS and CDR2 YYNGEE. Written as DNA, the CDR3 is TGTGCCAGCAGCGCCGTAGACAGGGGGACTGAAGCTTTCTTT. Protein: CASSAVDRGTEAFF.

This rearrangement joins TRBV28 to TRBJ2-2; the D gene could be TRBD1 or TRBD2 (6 bases each). V shed 7 bases and J shed 5 bases, with 11 bases lying between them. CDR1 and CDR2 (germline): MDHEN, SYDVKM. This CDR3 contains 13 residues. The CDR3 DNA sequence: TGTGCCAGCAACATAGGGGGGACCGGGGAGCTGTTTTTT. The encoded protein is CASNIGGTGELFF. The complete variable domain, with remaining parts taken from reference TRBV28 and TRBJ2-2, reads DVKVTQSSRYLVKRTGEKVFLECVQDMDHENMFWYRQDPGLGLRLIYFSYDVKMKEKGDIPEGYSVSREKKERFSLILESASTNQTSMYLCASNIGGTGELFFGEGSRLTVL.

This chain joins TRBV6-6 and TRBJ1-2; unclear D gene. Germline V gives CDR1 MNHNY, CDR2 SVGAGI (reference sequence). The CDR3 runs to 14 residues. The germline V and J ends were trimmed by 6 bases and 0 bases, with 11 bases remaining between them. DNA of the CDR3: TGTGCCAGCAGCCCAATCCAGGCTAACTATGGCTACACCTTC. Translation: CASSPIQANYGYTF.

The V and J genes are TRBV6-5 and TRBJ2-1; D uncertain. Between the trimmed V and J ends, which lost 0 bases and 5 bases, there was a span of 11 bases. Germline-derived CDR1 and CDR2 are MNHEY and SVGAGI. This CDR3 is built from 15 residues. The CDR3 DNA sequence: TGTGCCAGCAGTTACTCGCTGACTCACGACAATGAGCAGTTCTTC. Amino acids: CASSYSLTHDNEQFF.

The J gene is TRBJ1-3, the V gene TRBV3-1 (or the pseudogene TRBV3-2), with D possibly TRBD1 on 5 matching bases. V gave up 4 bases and J gave up 1 base, with 17 bases separating them. There are 17 residues in the CDR3. CDR1 is LGHDT and CDR2 is YNNKEL in the germline V gene (reference sequence). CDR3 bases: TGTGCCAGCAGCCCCCCCACCGCGGGGCCGTCTGGAAACACCATATATTTT. Translated: CASSPPTAGPSGNTIYF.

The chain is built from TRBV5-1 and TRBJ1-3; 7 bases agree with TRBD1. From germline, CDR1 is SGHRS and CDR2 YFSETQ. V shed 0 bases and J 1 base; nucleotides not matched to a gene: 4. The CDR3 is made up of 16 amino acids. The CDR3, as DNA: TGCGCCAGCAGCTTGGATGCCAGGGGGTCTGGAAACACCATATATTTT. As protein: CASSLDARGSGNTIYF.

This clone was found a few times. The gene calls are TRBV4-1 and TRBJ2-7, with D possibly being TRBD1 (6 bases). Germline V gene data show CDR1 as MGHRA and CDR2 as YSYEKL. Trimming removed 4 bases from V and 4 bases from J, with 11 bases in between. This CDR3 comprises 13 residues. The DNA of the CDR3 is TGCGCCAGCAGCCGGGGGCTAAGTTACGAGCAGTACTTC. Residues: CASSRGLSYEQYF.

The chain is built from TRBV28 and TRBJ1-6; D is ambiguous. The CDR3 runs 14 residues. V was clipped by 3 bases and J by 10 bases, with 13 bases between them. Germline V gene lookup returns CDR1 MDHEN and CDR2 SYDVKM. The DNA of the CDR3 is TGTGCCAGCAGTTTCCCCAACGGTTGGTCACCCCTCCACTTT. This gives the protein CASSFPNGWSPLHF. The full variable domain, completed using reference TRBV28 and TRBJ1-6, is DVKVTQSSRYLVKRTGEKVFLECVQDMDHENMFWYRQDPGLGLRLIYFSYDVKMKEKGDIPEGYSVSREKKERFSLILESASTNQTSMYLCASSFPNGWSPLHFGNGTRLTVT.

The chain joins TRBV18 to TRBJ1-1; 7 bases align to TRBD1. The trim removed 4 bases at V and 8 bases at J, leaving 4 bases unmatched. This CDR3 is built from 12 residues. Germline V gives CDR1 KGHSH, CDR2 LQKENI. The chain's CDR3 is CASSLGGWEAFF. CDR3 nucleotides: TGTGCCAGCTCACTAGGGGGCTGGGAAGCTTTCTTT.

V and J are TRBV3-1 (or the pseudogene TRBV3-2) and TRBJ1-4, with 9 bases fitting TRBD1. The trim removed 6 bases at V and 6 bases at J, leaving 11 bases unmatched. The CDR3 is made up of 16 amino acids. From germline, CDR1 is LGHDT and CDR2 YNNKEL (reference sequence). The CDR3 reads CASSGAAGTGYEKLFF. CDR3 sequence (DNA): TGTGCCAGCAGTGGGGCCGCCGGGACAGGGTATGAAAAACTGTTTTTT.

The chain employs TRBV6-2 or TRBV6-3 and TRBJ1-4; D is ambiguous. V lost 0 bases to trimming and J lost 0 bases, with 23 bases between them. Germline values: CDR1 MNHEY, CDR2 SVGEGT. CDR3 length equals 21 residues. CDR3 sequence: CASSYSPTIERLVATNEKLFF. In nucleotides, the CDR3 is TGTGCCAGCAGTTACTCCCCGACAATAGAACGCCTAGTTGCAACTAATGAAAAACTGTTTTTT.

The rearrangement uses TRBV5-4 and TRBJ2-3, with 10 positions matching TRBD2. Germline V CDR1 and CDR2: SGHNT, YYREEE (reference sequence). CDR3 size: 17 residues. With V trimmed by 3 bases and J by 4 bases, 11 bases remained unmatched. CDR3 bases: TGTGCCAGCAGCTCCGGACTTAATAGCGGGGGGTCAGATACGCAGTATTTT. It translates to CASSSGLNSGGSDTQYF.

The chain is built from TRBV6-5 and TRBJ2-7, with 8 bases matching TRBD1. The CDR3 is 15 amino acids. Trimming cost V 6 bases and J 4 bases; bases outside gene matches: 11. Per the germline V gene, CDR1 is MNHEY and CDR2 is SVGAGI. CDR3 region: CASRTGTGVNYEQYF. CDR3 sequence (DNA): TGTGCCAGCAGGACCGGGACAGGAGTGAATTACGAGCAGTACTTC.